The 15 T cell receptor beta chains in this list originate from one sample, sequenced in a study of blood T cell repertoires in COVID-19. Using immunoSEQ multiplex PCR, the repertoire was profiled, and TCRdb retains in-frame clones only, with some absent. The sample includes 310,000 or so clones, about nine tenths of them seen just once. Sequenced: peripheral blood. The origin of the receptors is a man aged 45-65 years with active or convalescent COVID-19.

This rearrangement joins TRBV19 to TRBJ2-2; possible D gene TRBD2, 6 bases. Germline lookup yields CDR1 LNHDA and CDR2 SQIVND (reference sequence). This CDR3 has 17 residues. V lost 0 bases, J lost 7 bases, and 18 bases lay in between. The CDR3 DNA follows: TGTGCCAGTAGTATAGATCTAGGGGACTCGTTGATCGGGGAGCTGTTTTTT. It yields the protein CASSIDLGDSLIGELFF.

This chain connects TRBV7-9 to TRBJ1-3; D possibly corresponds to TRBD1 (5 bases). Trimming removed 6 bases at V and 1 base at J, with 10 bases between. The CDR3 loop spans 14 amino acids. Germline V gene sequence: CDR1 SEHNR, CDR2 FQNEAQ (reference sequence). The CDR3 DNA follows: TGTGCCAGCAGTTCCGACAGATCTGGAAACACCATATATTTT. This gives the protein CASSSDRSGNTIYF.

This rearrangement joins TRBV5-1 to TRBJ1-2; TRBD1 aligns across 10 bases. The CDR3 totals 14 residues. J was trimmed by 4 bases and V by 3 bases; bases with no gene match: 3. Germline CDR1 and CDR2: SGHRS and YFSETQ. CDR3 residues: CASSWRQGAYGYTF. The CDR3 bases are TGCGCCAGCAGCTGGCGACAGGGGGCCTATGGCTACACCTTC.

A single count supports this clone. The V gene is TRBV4-1, the J gene TRBJ1-6; weak D call: TRBD1 (5 bases). This CDR3 has 16 amino acids. CDR1 is MGHRA, CDR2 YSYEKL, per germline. V was shortened by 4 bases and J by 8 bases, with 18 bases between the two germline ends. The CDR3 sequence: CASSLTEGTRDSPLHF. The CDR3 bases are TGCGCCAGCAGCCTGACCGAGGGGACTAGGGATTCACCCCTCCACTTT.

This chain connects TRBV4-3 to TRBJ2-1; TRBD1 agrees at 11 bases. Germline assignment: CDR1 LGHNA and CDR2 YSLEER. Germline trimming cut 0 bases from V and 7 bases from J; bases unmatched to any gene: 5. The CDR3 is made up of 16 amino acids. The CDR3 DNA follows: TGCGCCAGCAGCCAAGATAGAGGACAGGGGGCGAATGAGCAGTTCTTC. Translating it yields CASSQDRGQGANEQFF.

The chain recombines TRBV18 with TRBJ2-7, with TRBD2 identical over 13 bases. This CDR3 comprises 20 residues. Germline V CDR1 and CDR2: KGHSH, LQKENI. V lost 1 base and J lost 1; bases outside the gene matches: 13. CDR3 in amino acids: CASSPQYGTSGRALSYEQYF. Here the CDR3 DNA reads TGTGCCAGCTCACCACAGTACGGAACTAGCGGGAGGGCCCTGTCCTACGAGCAGTACTTC.

J is TRBJ2-5 and V is TRBV4-2, with D possibly matching TRBD1 (6 bases). Trimming took off 0 bases at V and 4 bases at J, with 12 bases between the two ends. The CDR3 has 15 amino acids. Germline CDR1 LGHNA, CDR2 YNFKEQ. The CDR3 coding sequence is TGTGCCAGCAGCCAAGATCGGAGCAGGGGAGAGACCCAGTACTTC. Amino acids: CASSQDRSRGETQYF.

The chain carries TRBV9 and TRBJ2-7, with a weak D call TRBD2 (6 bases). V lost 0 bases and J lost 3, with 13 bases in between. This CDR3 region has 15 residues. The V gene's germline CDR1 is SGDLS and CDR2 YYNGEE. CDR3 sequence reads: CASSVAPSANYEQYF. CDR3 nucleotides: TGTGCCAGCAGCGTAGCCCCTAGCGCCAACTACGAGCAGTACTTC.

The rearrangement uses TRBV5-4 and TRBJ2-2; 11 bases align to TRBD2. The germline V gene encodes CDR1 SGHNT and CDR2 YYREEE (reference sequence). V lost 2 bases, J lost 5 bases, and 5 bases stayed unmatched. The CDR3 extends over 16 amino acids. Here the CDR3 DNA reads TGTGCCAGCAGCTTTGGCGGACTAGCGGGTACCGGGGAGCTGTTTTTT. Encoded protein: CASSFGGLAGTGELFF. The complete variable domain, with remaining parts taken from reference TRBV5-4 and TRBJ2-2, reads ETGVTQSPTHLIKTRGQQVTLRCSSQSGHNTVSWYQQALGQGPQFIFQYYREEENGRGNFPPRFSGLQFPNYSSELNVNALELDDSALYLCASSFGGLAGTGELFFGEGSRLTVL.

This clone is a singleton in its sample. V usage is TRBV6-5 and J usage is TRBJ1-6; the D is unclear. The germline V gene has CDR1 MNHEY and CDR2 SVGAGI. Between the trimmed V and J ends, which lost 0 bases and 7 bases, there was a span of 10 bases. The CDR3 sequence is 15 residues long. CDR3 loop: CASSYSGDGNSPLHF. The CDR3 DNA sequence: TGTGCCAGCAGTTACTCTGGCGACGGGAATTCACCCCTCCACTTT.

The rearrangement joins TRBV28 to TRBJ2-5; 12 bases match TRBD2. The J segment lost 0 bases and the V segment lost 7 bases, leaving 12 bases of the junction unmatched. CDR1 MDHEN and CDR2 SYDVKM come from the germline V gene. The CDR3 covers 18 residues. The CDR3 DNA is TGTGCCAGCACCCGGGGGCTAGCGGGGGGGTGGTACCAAGAGACCCAGTACTTC. As protein: CASTRGLAGGWYQETQYF.

The rearrangement links TRBV7-9 to TRBJ2-1, with 14 nucleotides matching TRBD2. CDR1 is SEHNR, CDR2 FQNEAQ, per germline (reference sequence). The CDR3 contains 16 residues. CDR3 protein: CSSTSGRAFFNNEQFF. In DNA form, the CDR3 reads TGTTCGTCGACTAGCGGGAGGGCCTTTTTTAACAATGAGCAGTTCTTC.

The chain carries TRBV12-3 or TRBV12-4 and TRBJ1-2, with D tentatively TRBD1 (6 bases). The CDR3 is made up of 13 amino acids. Trimming took 2 bases from V and 3 from J, leaving 7 bases between them. The CDR3 sequence is CASSLHRDYGYTF. CDR3 in DNA: TGTGCCAGCAGTTTACACAGGGACTATGGCTACACCTTC.

The rearrangement uses TRBV18 and TRBJ2-3, with TRBD2 matching 9 bases. Per germline, CDR1 KGHSH and CDR2 LQKENI. V trimming: 2 bases; J trimming: 1 base; junction bases outside the gene matches: 1. CDR3 length: 15 residues. CDR3 nucleotides: TGTGCCAGCTCACCAATAGCGGGGGGCACAGATACGCAGTATTTT. Translation gives CASSPIAGGTDTQYF. The variable domain in full, completed from reference TRBV18 and TRBJ2-3, reads NAGVMQNPRHLVRRRGQEARLRCSPMKGHSHVYWYRQLPEEGLKFMVYLQKENIIDESGMPKERFSAEFPKEGPSILRIQQVVRGDSAAYFCASSPIAGGTDTQYFGPGTRLTVL.

The V call is TRBV5-1, the J call TRBJ2-1, with TRBD1 matching over 7 bases. V lost 0 bases to trimming and J lost 14 bases; unmatched junction nucleotides: 17. Germline CDR1 SGHRS, CDR2 YFSETQ. There are 16 residues in the CDR3. CDR3 amino acids: CASSLAGTATSLGKFF. The CDR3 region has the DNA TGCGCCAGCAGCTTGGCCGGGACAGCAACCTCCTTGGGGAAGTTCTTC. Full variable domain (rest looked up from reference TRBV5-1 and TRBJ2-1): KAGVTQTPRYLIKTRGQQVTLSCSPISGHRSVSWYQQTPGQGLQFLFEYFSETQRNKGNFPGRFSGRQFSNSRSEMNVSTLELGDSALYLCASSLAGTATSLGKFFGPGTRLTVL.